The next 5 T cell receptor beta chains were all read from a single sample in a study of blood T cell repertoires in COVID-19 (dated by TCRdb to 2018 to 2020). Library generation was performed with the immunoSEQ multiplex PCR assay. TCRdb carries this immuneACCESS record with in-frame sequences only. Its versions omit some clonotypes, under half of them owing to an unresolved V gene in the studies checked, with the rest unexplained. The sample table lists 220,000 or so clones, under 90% of them with a count of one. The ten largest clones capture about 5.1% of the sample. Source material: peripheral blood. These receptor sequences come from a woman in her sixties who had recovered from COVID-19.

This chain links TRBV6-5 with TRBJ1-2, with D possibly being TRBD1 (5 bases). Trimming pared 5 bases from V and 4 bases from J, leaving 11 bases between. Germline V gene sequence: CDR1 MNHEY, CDR2 SVGAGI. The CDR3 has 13 residues. The CDR3 reads CASSPTEFYGYTF. The CDR3 DNA follows: TGTGCCAGCAGTCCGACAGAGTTCTATGGCTACACCTTC.

This clone was counted once. This chain connects TRBV15 to TRBJ2-7, with TRBD1 identical over 7 bases. Germline CDR1 and CDR2: LNHNV and YYDKDF (reference sequence). Trimming removed 3 bases from V and 3 bases from J; junction bases left unmatched: 8. The CDR3 extends over 15 amino acids. The CDR3 sequence: CATSSRQGSHYEQYF. CDR3 nucleotides: TGTGCCACCAGCAGTCGACAGGGAAGTCACTACGAGCAGTACTTC.

CDR3 DNA sequence: TGTGCCAGCAGCCATACATCGTATAGCAATCAGCCCCAGCATTTT. Translation gives CASSHTSYSNQPQHF. The chain has TRBV27 and TRBJ1-5; D not resolved. V lost 6 bases, J lost 0 bases, and 12 bases lay in between. Per germline, CDR1 MNHEY and CDR2 SMNVEV (reference sequence). The CDR3 runs to 15 residues.

The V call is TRBV3-1 (or the pseudogene TRBV3-2), the J call TRBJ2-7; the match to TRBD2 covers 12 bases. With V trimmed by 5 bases and J by 3 bases, 8 bases remained unmatched. CDR1 is LGHDT and CDR2 is YNNKEL in the germline V gene (reference sequence). This CDR3 is built from 16 residues. CDR3 DNA: TGTGCCAGCAGCGTTCCGGGACTAGCGGGCCACTACGAGCAGTACTTC. Translating gives CASSVPGLAGHYEQYF.

A single count supports this clone. The chain is built from TRBV29-1 and TRBJ2-3; D is perhaps TRBD1 (5 bases). There are 15 residues in the CDR3. Germline V gene sequence: CDR1 SQVTM, CDR2 ANQGSEA. V shed 2 bases and J shed 2 bases, with 14 bases lying between them. The CDR3 DNA is TGCAGCGTTGAATTGGGGATAGGGGTCACAGATACGCAGTATTTT. It yields the protein CSVELGIGVTDTQYF.